This T cell receptor (beta chain) was sequenced during a study of OX40 agonist ivuxolimab in advanced cancers. Across the study: An anti-OX40 (CD134) antibody with agonistic activity, ivuxolimab, was administered to patients. Administration of intravenous ivuxolimab to patients occurred every 2 weeks at 0.01 to 10 mg/kg. One patient with hepatocellular carcinoma and two with cutaneous melanoma, three in all, had partial responses.

CDR3 length: 14 amino acids. V was cut by 5 bases and J by 3 bases, with 16 bases left in between. Germline-derived CDR1 and CDR2 are GTSNPN and SVGIG (reference sequence). The repertoire was sequenced with immunoSEQ multiplex PCR; TCRdb's copy has only in-frame clones and lacks some. The sample has tens of thousands of clones; 65% to 85% are singletons. The sequence was obtained from an adult with an advanced solid tumor such as melanoma, head and neck, liver or kidney cancer. The sequencing here drew on CD4+ or CD8+ T cells sorted from blood, taken in a trial of the OX40 agonist ivuxolimab. V gene TRBV30 combines with J gene TRBJ1-2, with D possibly matching TRBD1 (5 bases). CDR3 sequence reads: CAWRGGVGDYGYTF. CDR3 bases: TGTGCCTGGCGGGGCGGGGTAGGCGACTATGGCTACACCTTC.